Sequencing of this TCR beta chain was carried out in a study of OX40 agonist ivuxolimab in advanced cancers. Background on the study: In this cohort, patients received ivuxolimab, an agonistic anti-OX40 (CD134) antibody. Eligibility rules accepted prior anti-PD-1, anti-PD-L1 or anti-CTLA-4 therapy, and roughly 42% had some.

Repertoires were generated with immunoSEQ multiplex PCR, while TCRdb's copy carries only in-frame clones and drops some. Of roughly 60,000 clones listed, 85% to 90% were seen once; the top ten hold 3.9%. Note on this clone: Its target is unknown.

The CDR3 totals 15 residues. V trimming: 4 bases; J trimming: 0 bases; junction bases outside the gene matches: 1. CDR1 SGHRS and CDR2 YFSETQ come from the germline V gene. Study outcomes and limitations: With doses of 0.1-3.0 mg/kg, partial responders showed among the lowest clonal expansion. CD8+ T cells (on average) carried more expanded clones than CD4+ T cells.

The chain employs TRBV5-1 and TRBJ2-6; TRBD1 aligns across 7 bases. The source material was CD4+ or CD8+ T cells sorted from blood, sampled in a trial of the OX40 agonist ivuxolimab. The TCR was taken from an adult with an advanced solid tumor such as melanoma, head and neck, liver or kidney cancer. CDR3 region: CASSTGDSGANVLTF. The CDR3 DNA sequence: TGCGCCAGCAGCACAGGGGACTCTGGGGCCAACGTCCTGACTTTC.